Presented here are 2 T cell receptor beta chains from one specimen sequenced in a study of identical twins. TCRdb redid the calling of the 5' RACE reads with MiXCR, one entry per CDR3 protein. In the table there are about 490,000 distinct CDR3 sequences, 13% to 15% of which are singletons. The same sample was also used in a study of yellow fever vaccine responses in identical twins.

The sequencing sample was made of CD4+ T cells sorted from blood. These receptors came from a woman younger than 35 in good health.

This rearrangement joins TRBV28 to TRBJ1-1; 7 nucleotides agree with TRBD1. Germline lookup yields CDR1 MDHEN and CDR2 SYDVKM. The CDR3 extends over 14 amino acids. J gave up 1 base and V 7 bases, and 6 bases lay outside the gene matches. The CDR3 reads CASNPGGRNTEAFF. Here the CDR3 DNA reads TGTGCCAGCAATCCAGGGGGTAGGAACACTGAAGCTTTCTTT.

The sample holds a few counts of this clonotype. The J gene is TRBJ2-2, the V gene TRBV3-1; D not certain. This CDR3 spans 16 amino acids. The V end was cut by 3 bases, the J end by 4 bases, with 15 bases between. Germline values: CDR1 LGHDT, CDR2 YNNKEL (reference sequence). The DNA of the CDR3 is TGTGCCAGCAGCCAGTCAGGATTCGTCGTCACCGGGGAGCTGTTTTTT. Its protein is CASSQSGFVVTGELFF.